This is a list of T cell receptor beta chains from one sample in a study of T cell changes during pregnancy in multiple sclerosis. Produced via immunoSEQ multiplex PCR; TCRdb's table is partial and in-frame only. The table records tens of thousands of clones, around 90% of them present only once. The input for sequencing was peripheral blood, taken after pregnancy. The receptors stem from a female donor in good health, enrolled as a control in a pregnancy study. Both conserved end residues are part of each CDR3. D genes are given only for firm matches. A row's size may be missing; if present it is once, few, many or a size class.

d_gene: .
j_gene: TRBJ1-1
abundance: .
len: 11
v_gene: TRBV18
CDR3nt: TGTGCCAGCTCACCAGCCGAGGAAGCTTTCTTT
CDR3aa: CASSPAEEAFF

d_gene: .
j_gene: TRBJ1-1
abundance: .
len: 12
v_gene: TRBV7-9
CDR3nt: TGTGCCAGCAGCCCCCTAGGGGCTGAGGCTTTCTTT
CDR3aa: CASSPLGAEAFF

d_gene: .
j_gene: TRBJ1-6
abundance: .
len: 16
v_gene: TRBV2
CDR3nt: TGTGCCAGCACCGAGGCAGGACATCTGAATAATTCACCCCTCCACTTT
CDR3aa: CASTEAGHLNNSPLHF

d_gene: .
j_gene: TRBJ1-5
abundance: .
len: 15
v_gene: TRBV11-3
CDR3nt: TGTGCCAGCAGCCCCCCCGGGACTGACAATCAGCCCCAGCATTTT
CDR3aa: CASSPPGTDNQPQHF

d_gene: TRBD2
j_gene: TRBJ2-1
abundance: once
len: 15
v_gene: TRBV7-6
CDR3nt: TGTGCCAGCAGCTTACGCGGGAGGGCCGACGATGAGCAGTTCTTC
CDR3aa: CASSLRGRADDEQFF

d_gene: TRBD1
j_gene: TRBJ2-2
abundance: .
len: 15
v_gene: TRBV15
CDR3nt: TGTGCCACCAGCAGCCTGAGACAGGGCCCCGGGGAGCTGTTTTTT
CDR3aa: CATSSLRQGPGELFF

d_gene: .
j_gene: TRBJ1-5
abundance: .
len: 16
v_gene: TRBV10-1
CDR3nt: TGCGCCAGCAGTGGTTTGGAGGGAACGAGGGGTCAGCCCCAGCATTTT
CDR3aa: CASSGLEGTRGQPQHF

d_gene: .
j_gene: TRBJ1-1
abundance: .
len: 12
v_gene: TRBV29-1
CDR3nt: TGCAGCGCCTGGAGATGGGACACTGAAGCTTTCTTT
CDR3aa: CSAWRWDTEAFF

d_gene: .
j_gene: TRBJ1-5
abundance: .
len: 13
v_gene: TRBV6-5
CDR3nt: TGTGCCTCAGGTACAGGGCCGAATCAGCCCCAGCATTTT
CDR3aa: CASGTGPNQPQHF

d_gene: .
j_gene: TRBJ2-2
abundance: .
len: 14
v_gene: TRBV18
CDR3nt: TGTGCCAGCTCGAACCAGGGGAACACCGGGGAGCTGTTTTTT
CDR3aa: CASSNQGNTGELFF

d_gene: TRBD1
j_gene: TRBJ2-3
abundance: .
len: 16
v_gene: TRBV6-5
CDR3nt: TGTGCCAGCAGTTATTCTGACAGGGGGGGGTCAGATACGCAGTATTTT
CDR3aa: CASSYSDRGGSDTQYF

d_gene: .
j_gene: TRBJ2-7
abundance: .
len: 14
v_gene: TRBV18
CDR3nt: TGTGCCAGCTCACCGAGGGCGGGGCCCAGCGAGCAGTACTTC
CDR3aa: CASSPRAGPSEQYF

d_gene: TRBD1
j_gene: TRBJ1-2
abundance: .
len: 14
v_gene: TRBV6-6
CDR3nt: TGTGCCAGCAGTGACGGACAGGGGCTGAACGGCTACACCTTC
CDR3aa: CASSDGQGLNGYTF

d_gene: .
j_gene: TRBJ1-1
abundance: .
len: 11
v_gene: TRBV20-1
CDR3nt: TGCAGTGCAAGCCAGGGCACTGAAGCTTTCTTT
CDR3aa: CSASQGTEAFF

d_gene: .
j_gene: TRBJ1-1
abundance: .
len: 15
v_gene: TRBV7-6
CDR3nt: TGTGCCAGCAGCTTGGGAGGGAATTGGGACACTGAAGCTTTCTTT
CDR3aa: CASSLGGNWDTEAFF

d_gene: TRBD1
j_gene: TRBJ1-5
abundance: .
len: 15
v_gene: TRBV4-2
CDR3nt: TGTGCCAGCAGCCAAGATCGACAGGGGGCTCAGCCCCAGCATTTT
CDR3aa: CASSQDRQGAQPQHF

d_gene: TRBD1
j_gene: TRBJ1-5
abundance: .
len: 15
v_gene: TRBV11-2
CDR3nt: TGTGCCAGCAGCTTGACCGGGACAGGGGGACAGCCCCAGCATTTT
CDR3aa: CASSLTGTGGQPQHF

d_gene: .
j_gene: TRBJ1-1
abundance: .
len: 12
v_gene: TRBV6-6
CDR3nt: TGTGCCAGCAGTCCACAGGGCTACGAAGCTTTCTTT
CDR3aa: CASSPQGYEAFF

d_gene: TRBD1
j_gene: TRBJ2-5
abundance: .
len: 11
v_gene: TRBV20-1
CDR3nt: TGCACGGGACAGGGGCAAGAGACCCAGTACTTC
CDR3aa: CTGQGQETQYF

d_gene: .
j_gene: TRBJ2-6
abundance: once
len: 16
v_gene: TRBV18
CDR3nt: TGTGCCAGCTCACCACCGGAGGGTGCTGGGGCCAACGTCCTGACTTTC
CDR3aa: CASSPPEGAGANVLTF

d_gene: .
j_gene: TRBJ1-2
abundance: .
len: 13
v_gene: TRBV2
CDR3nt: TGTGCCAGCAGTGCGGGACAAGACTATGGCTACACCTTC
CDR3aa: CASSAGQDYGYTF

d_gene: TRBD1
j_gene: TRBJ2-1
abundance: .
len: 14
v_gene: TRBV7-9
CDR3nt: TGTGCCAGCAGCCGGGACAGGGAATGGAGTGAGCAGTTCTTC
CDR3aa: CASSRDREWSEQFF

d_gene: .
j_gene: TRBJ1-1
abundance: .
len: 16
v_gene: TRBV5-6
CDR3nt: TGTGCCAGCAGCTTCCTGGGAGGGACTAAAGGAGAAGAAGCTTTCTTT
CDR3aa: CASSFLGGTKGEEAFF

d_gene: .
j_gene: TRBJ2-5
abundance: .
len: 15
v_gene: TRBV30
CDR3nt: TGTGCCTGGACTAACGGCCCCCTACCGGGGGAGACCCAGTACTTC
CDR3aa: CAWTNGPLPGETQYF

d_gene: TRBD1
j_gene: TRBJ2-2
abundance: .
len: 15
v_gene: TRBV19
CDR3nt: TGTGCCAGTACCCCGGGACAGGGATTCACCGGGGAGCTGTTTTTT
CDR3aa: CASTPGQGFTGELFF

d_gene: TRBD2
j_gene: TRBJ2-3
abundance: few
len: 15
v_gene: TRBV6-4
CDR3nt: TGTGCCAGCAGTGACTCAGCGGGGGGGCCAGATACGCAGTATTTT
CDR3aa: CASSDSAGGPDTQYF

d_gene: TRBD2
j_gene: TRBJ2-2
abundance: .
len: 17
v_gene: TRBV28
CDR3nt: TGTGCCAGCAGTTTATGGGCGGGAGGGGGAAACACCGGGGAGCTGTTTTTT
CDR3aa: CASSLWAGGGNTGELFF

d_gene: TRBD1
j_gene: TRBJ1-3
abundance: .
len: 17
v_gene: TRBV7-9
CDR3nt: TGTGCCAGCAGCTTAGGCTCTCAGGGGGCTGCTGGAAACACCATATATTTT
CDR3aa: CASSLGSQGAAGNTIYF

d_gene: TRBD2
j_gene: TRBJ2-3
abundance: .
len: 17
v_gene: TRBV28
CDR3nt: TGTGCCAGCAGTTCGGCTACTAGCGCGGATCCGACAGATACGCAGTATTTT
CDR3aa: CASSSATSADPTDTQYF

d_gene: TRBD2
j_gene: TRBJ2-3
abundance: once
len: 17
v_gene: TRBV18
CDR3nt: TGTGCCAGCTCTCGAAAAGGACTAGCGACCTACACAGATACGCAGTATTTT
CDR3aa: CASSRKGLATYTDTQYF

d_gene: .
j_gene: TRBJ1-3
abundance: few
len: 14
v_gene: TRBV11-2
CDR3nt: TGTGCCAGCAGCTATAGGGACACTGGAAACACCATATATTTT
CDR3aa: CASSYRDTGNTIYF

d_gene: TRBD2
j_gene: TRBJ2-2
abundance: .
len: 11
v_gene: TRBV2
CDR3nt: TGTGCCAGCCGGGGGGTCGGGGAGCTGTTTTTT
CDR3aa: CASRGVGELFF

d_gene: .
j_gene: TRBJ1-3
abundance: .
len: 15
v_gene: TRBV7-2
CDR3nt: TGTGCCAGCAGCTTAGTTCCAGACTCTGGAAACACCATATATTTT
CDR3aa: CASSLVPDSGNTIYF

d_gene: .
j_gene: TRBJ2-2
abundance: .
len: 15
v_gene: TRBV18
CDR3nt: TGTGCCAGCTCGCGGGGCCGGACTGGGACCGGGGAGCTGTTTTTT
CDR3aa: CASSRGRTGTGELFF

d_gene: .
j_gene: TRBJ1-4
abundance: .
len: 14
v_gene: TRBV13
CDR3nt: TGTGCCAGCAGCCCCAGTCCAACTAATGAAAAACTGTTTTTT
CDR3aa: CASSPSPTNEKLFF

d_gene: TRBD1
j_gene: TRBJ2-2
abundance: .
len: 15
v_gene: TRBV18
CDR3nt: TGTGCCAGCTCACCCCGACAGGGGGTGGGCGGGGAGCTGTTTTTT
CDR3aa: CASSPRQGVGGELFF

d_gene: .
j_gene: TRBJ2-1
abundance: .
len: 15
v_gene: TRBV7-9
CDR3nt: TGTGCCAGCAGCCACAGGGTAACGTCCTACAATGAGCAGTTCTTC
CDR3aa: CASSHRVTSYNEQFF

d_gene: .
j_gene: TRBJ1-5
abundance: .
len: 15
v_gene: TRBV2
CDR3nt: TGTGCCAGCAGTGAAGGCCCGGAGAGTCATCAGCCCCAGCATTTT
CDR3aa: CASSEGPESHQPQHF

d_gene: TRBD2
j_gene: TRBJ2-3
abundance: .
len: 15
v_gene: TRBV6-4
CDR3nt: TGTGCCAGCAGTCGGACTAGCGGGGGGTCGGATACGCAGTATTTT
CDR3aa: CASSRTSGGSDTQYF

d_gene: TRBD2
j_gene: TRBJ2-5
abundance: .
len: 15
v_gene: TRBV6-5
CDR3nt: TGTGCCAGCAGGACTGGCGGGGGGGCAAGCGGGACCCAGTACTTC
CDR3aa: CASRTGGGASGTQYF

d_gene: .
j_gene: TRBJ2-7
abundance: .
len: 11
v_gene: TRBV6-1
CDR3nt: TGTGCGACAGGCGGTGGGTACGAGCAGTACTTC
CDR3aa: CATGGGYEQYF

d_gene: TRBD1
j_gene: TRBJ2-5
abundance: .
len: 14
v_gene: TRBV15
CDR3nt: TGTGCCACCAGCAGCGACAGGGGCTCGGGGACCCAGTACTTC
CDR3aa: CATSSDRGSGTQYF

d_gene: .
j_gene: TRBJ2-7
abundance: .
len: 14
v_gene: TRBV29-1
CDR3nt: TGCAGCGTTGTCCACTGGCAGGGCCTCTACGAGCAGTACTTC
CDR3aa: CSVVHWQGLYEQYF

d_gene: TRBD1
j_gene: TRBJ2-2
abundance: .
len: 15
v_gene: TRBV27
CDR3nt: TGTGCCAGCAGTTTACCAGGGGGGAACACCGGGGAGCTGTTTTTT
CDR3aa: CASSLPGGNTGELFF

d_gene: TRBD1
j_gene: TRBJ2-7
abundance: .
len: 14
v_gene: TRBV4-2
CDR3nt: TGTGCCAGCAGCCAAGAGGTGACAGGGGGCGAGCAGTACTTC
CDR3aa: CASSQEVTGGEQYF

d_gene: .
j_gene: TRBJ2-3
abundance: .
len: 18
v_gene: TRBV5-1
CDR3nt: TGCGCCAGCAGCTTCAGGTCTGCAGCCACCTATAGCACAGATACGCAGTATTTT
CDR3aa: CASSFRSAATYSTDTQYF

d_gene: .
j_gene: TRBJ1-5
abundance: .
len: 18
v_gene: TRBV2
CDR3nt: TGTGCCAGCAGTGAGACAGAAGTCGGCACGTTTTTTCTAACGCCCCAGCATTTT
CDR3aa: CASSETEVGTFFLTPQHF

d_gene: TRBD1
j_gene: TRBJ2-7
abundance: .
len: 17
v_gene: TRBV18
CDR3nt: TGTGCCAGCTCACTCACTTTAGGGGGACAGGCTTCGAACGAGCAGTACTTC
CDR3aa: CASSLTLGGQASNEQYF

d_gene: .
j_gene: TRBJ1-1
abundance: .
len: 14
v_gene: TRBV6-5
CDR3nt: TGTGCCAGCAGATGGACTACAGCCGTCGCTGAAGCTTTCTTT
CDR3aa: CASRWTTAVAEAFF